This T cell receptor (beta chain) was identified during a study of brain metastases from non-small cell lung cancer. Study results and caveats: T-cell infiltration was lower in brain metastases than primaries (P < 0.001). In roughly 60% of brain metastases, T-cell clones were expanded compared with matched primary tumors. Paired brain metastases and primary tumors largely shared TCR repertoires.

Per the germline V gene, CDR1 is MDHEN and CDR2 is SYDVKM. V lost 5 bases and J 7 bases, leaving 12 bases between the germline ends. This CDR3 spans 13 amino acids. Libraries were prepared by immunoSEQ multiplex PCR; TCRdb keeps only in-frame clonotypes and omits some of them. The sample includes roughly 4,000 clones, 86% seen only once; the top ten take around 6%. Remarks on this clone: No antigen is known for it.

Sample: primary lung tumor tissue. The chain is built from TRBV28 and TRBJ1-5, with D hard to call. The TCR originated in a donor aged 40 or older with non-small cell lung cancer. The CDR3 protein is CASSPPLRQPQHF. Here the CDR3 DNA reads TGTGCCAGCAGTCCACCCCTAAGACAGCCCCAGCATTTT.